What follows are 22 T cell receptor beta chains derived from one specimen sequenced in a study of control samples from healthy donors and cancer patients. Libraries were prepared by immunoSEQ multiplex PCR; TCRdb keeps only in-frame clonotypes and omits some of them. The sample yields roughly 86,000 clones, about nine tenths seen once. The sequenced sample was blood. These receptors all come from a woman aged 18-30 years in good health.

J is TRBJ1-2 and V is TRBV15, with 9 nucleotides matching TRBD1. J lost 4 bases, V lost 0 bases, and 21 bases had no gene match. The CDR3 sequence is 21 residues long. Per germline, CDR1 LNHNV and CDR2 YYDKDF (reference sequence). The chain's CDR3 is CATSRDKIAGQGGSIRYGYTF. CDR3 nucleotides: TGTGCCACCAGCAGAGATAAGATAGCGGGACAGGGTGGTTCGATTCGCTATGGCTACACCTTC.

The V call is TRBV2, the J call TRBJ1-5; D is undetermined. The CDR3 is made up of 13 amino acids. The V gene's germline CDR1 is SNHLY and CDR2 FYNNEI. V was shortened by 6 bases and J by 0 bases, with 6 bases between the two germline ends. The CDR3 here is CASRADSNQPQHF. The CDR3 DNA is TGTGCCAGCAGGGCAGATAGCAATCAGCCCCAGCATTTT.

The V and J genes are TRBV18 and TRBJ1-2; unclear D gene. The CDR3 covers 13 residues. Germline V gene data show CDR1 as KGHSH and CDR2 as LQKENI. V lost 3 bases and J 2 bases, leaving 7 bases between the germline ends. The DNA for the CDR3 is TGTGCCAGCTCACCCACAGCGAACTATGGCTACACCTTC. This translates into CASSPTANYGYTF.

This clone was counted a single time. This chain uses TRBV18 with TRBJ2-4; 7 nucleotides align to TRBD2. V lost 6 bases, J lost 5 bases, and 7 bases stayed unmatched. CDR1 is KGHSH and CDR2 is LQKENI in the germline V gene. This CDR3 comprises 14 residues. CDR3 bases: TGTGCCAGCTCGAAGGGAGGGCAGGAAAACATTCAGTACTTC. Protein: CASSKGGQENIQYF.

The rearrangement uses TRBV27 and TRBJ2-1; possible D gene TRBD1, 5 bases. The CDR3 totals 17 residues. V gave up 5 bases and J gave up 2 bases, with 19 bases separating them. CDR1 and CDR2 (germline): MNHEY, SMNVEV (reference sequence). The CDR3 loop is CASSGADTRSAYNEQFF. In DNA, the CDR3 is TGTGCCAGCAGTGGCGCGGACACCCGTTCGGCCTACAATGAGCAGTTCTTC.

V usage is TRBV25-1 and J usage is TRBJ2-7, with TRBD2 identical over 8 bases. Unmatched junction bases numbered 8, after V lost 3 bases and J lost 1 base. The V gene's germline CDR1 is MGHDK and CDR2 SYGVNS. The CDR3 is 16 residues long. CDR3 loop: CASSETGGELSYEQYF. The DNA of the CDR3 is TGTGCCAGCAGTGAGACCGGGGGGGAGCTATCCTACGAGCAGTACTTC.

The chain carries TRBV9 and TRBJ2-1, with 9 nucleotides matching TRBD2. Germline values: CDR1 SGDLS, CDR2 YYNGEE. This CDR3 spans 14 amino acids. J gave up 8 bases and V 2 bases, and 5 bases lay outside the gene matches. The CDR3 is CASSVGGGADEQFF. The CDR3 DNA reads TGTGCCAGCAGCGTCGGCGGGGGGGCCGATGAGCAGTTCTTC.

This rearrangement joins TRBV18 to TRBJ1-4; D might be TRBD1 (5 bases). The V gene lost 4 bases and the J gene lost 5 bases, with 11 bases spanning the gap. This CDR3 region has 14 residues. Germline assignment: CDR1 KGHSH and CDR2 LQKENI. This chain's CDR3 is CASSLGQGNEKLFF. CDR3 bases: TGTGCCAGCTCACTTGGGCAGGGCAATGAAAAACTGTTTTTT.

V usage is TRBV19 and J usage is TRBJ2-4; 7 nucleotides line up with TRBD1. The ends lost 9 bases at V and 5 bases at J; junction bases unmatched: 4. Per the germline V gene, CDR1 is LNHDA and CDR2 is SQIVND (reference sequence). This CDR3 region has 12 residues. The chain's CDR3 is CASRDRENIQYF. CDR3 in DNA: TGTGCCAGCCGGGACAGAGAAAACATTCAGTACTTC.

CDR3 protein: CASSLTLPYNEQFF. The CDR3 DNA reads as TGTGCCAGCAGCTTAACCCTGCCCTACAATGAGCAGTTCTTC. The V and J genes are TRBV11-2 and TRBJ2-1; D not certain. This CDR3 is built from 14 residues. Germline V gives CDR1 SGHAT, CDR2 FQNNGV. V was trimmed by 2 bases and J by 2 bases, leaving 7 bases between them.

V and J are TRBV29-1 and TRBJ1-2; D call uncertain. V lost 6 bases, J lost 5 bases, and 4 bases lay in between. Germline assignment: CDR1 SQVTM and CDR2 ANQGSEA. The CDR3 has 9 amino acids. CDR3 protein: CSVGYGYTF. In DNA, the CDR3 is TGCAGCGTGGGATATGGCTACACCTTC.

This clone has a single count. The V and J genes are TRBV11-2 and TRBJ2-1; D perhaps matches TRBD2 (7 bases). From germline, CDR1 is SGHAT and CDR2 FQNNGV. This CDR3 is built from 15 residues. The V end lost 7 bases, the J end lost 4 bases, and 17 bases lay between the germline ends. The CDR3: CASTPGRGVYNEQFF. The CDR3 bases are TGTGCCAGCACCCCAGGGAGGGGGGTTTACAATGAGCAGTTCTTC.

The chain uses TRBV19 and TRBJ1-2, with a weak D call TRBD1 (5 bases). V gave up 7 bases and J gave up 4 bases, with 16 bases separating them. The CDR3 runs to 14 residues. Germline V gene data show CDR1 as LNHDA and CDR2 as SQIVND (reference sequence). Here the CDR3 reads CASKVEGRPYGYTF. DNA for the CDR3: TGTGCCAGTAAGGTGGAGGGGCGCCCCTATGGCTACACCTTC.

This clone was seen a single time. The chain recombines TRBV7-9 with TRBJ1-6; the D is unclear. V lost 5 bases and J lost 9, with 11 bases in between. The CDR3 totals 13 residues. Germline CDR1 and CDR2: SEHNR and FQNEAQ (reference sequence). The CDR3 DNA is TGTGCCAGCAGCCTTGAGGAGGGTTCACCCCTCCACTTT. It specifies CASSLEEGSPLHF.

The gene calls are TRBV11-2 and TRBJ1-1; D gene unclear. V was cut by 5 bases and J by 4 bases, with 11 bases left in between. The length of the CDR3 is 13 residues. The germline V gene encodes CDR1 SGHAT and CDR2 FQNNGV. The CDR3 DNA reads as TGTGCCAGCAGCCTCGACCGGGGCACTGAAGCTTTCTTT. Residues: CASSLDRGTEAFF.

The CDR3 is CASSLGTDTQYF. The CDR3 DNA is TGTGCCAGCAGCTTAGGGACAGATACGCAGTATTTT. V and J are TRBV11-2 and TRBJ2-3; D unresolved. Germline V gene data show CDR1 as SGHAT and CDR2 as FQNNGV. Trimming took 1 base from V and 3 from J, leaving 2 bases between them. The CDR3 length is 12 residues.

The V and J genes are TRBV14 and TRBJ2-5; D gene unclear. Trimming removed 0 bases at V and 5 bases at J, with 13 bases between. Germline V gene lookup returns CDR1 SGHDN and CDR2 FVKESK. CDR3 length equals 15 residues. CDR3 bases: TGTGCCAGCAGCCAAGATTTAGGGCTTTGGGAGACCCAGTACTTC. Amino acid sequence: CASSQDLGLWETQYF.

This clone was seen only once. CDR3 DNA sequence: TGTGCCACCAGCAGAACCATCCCAGGGGTCTATGGCTACACCTTC. It translates to CATSRTIPGVYGYTF. This chain links TRBV15 with TRBJ1-2, with D perhaps TRBD1 (6 bases). Germline lookup yields CDR1 LNHNV and CDR2 YYDKDF (reference sequence). V lost 2 bases and J lost 4, with 14 bases in between. This CDR3 contains 15 residues.

The chain recombines TRBV29-1 with TRBJ1-1; 7 nucleotides match TRBD1. The CDR3 spans 14 residues. Germline V gives CDR1 SQVTM, CDR2 ANQGSEA. The V gene end was trimmed by 5 bases and the J gene end by 1 base; junction bases not matched to a gene: 7. The CDR3 DNA follows: TGCAGCGTTCTCACAGGGGCCACGAACACTGAAGCTTTCTTT. It encodes CSVLTGATNTEAFF.

This clone occurred once. This chain connects TRBV3-1 (or the pseudogene TRBV3-2) to TRBJ1-1, with TRBD1 as a possible D gene (6 bases). Trimming stripped 6 bases from V and 5 bases from J, with 13 bases between. CDR1 and CDR2 from the germline V gene are LGHDT and YNNKEL (reference sequence). The CDR3 totals 13 residues. Here the CDR3 DNA reads TGTGCCAGCAGACCAAGGGGGGTGACTGAAGCTTTCTTT. Translation: CASRPRGVTEAFF.

This chain uses TRBV11-1 with TRBJ1-1; the D is unclear. This CDR3 comprises 14 residues. The V end lost 5 bases, the J end lost 4 bases, and 14 bases lay between the germline ends. Germline V gives CDR1 SGHAT, CDR2 FQDESV (reference sequence). CDR3 sequence reads: CASSQELNPTEAFF. In DNA, the CDR3 is TGTGCCAGCAGCCAAGAACTGAATCCCACTGAAGCTTTCTTT.

In nucleotides, the CDR3 is TGCGCCAGCACCCAGGGGACCCTGCGCGACGAGCAGTACTTC. It specifies CASTQGTLRDEQYF. V is TRBV5-1 and J is TRBJ2-7; maybe TRBD1 (6 bases). Per germline, CDR1 SGHRS and CDR2 YFSETQ. The CDR3 covers 14 residues. Between the trimmed V and J ends, which lost 6 bases and 5 bases, there was a span of 18 bases. The full variable domain, completed using reference TRBV5-1 and TRBJ2-7, is KAGVTQTPRYLIKTRGQQVTLSCSPISGHRSVSWYQQTPGQGLQFLFEYFSETQRNKGNFPGRFSGRQFSNSRSEMNVSTLELGDSALYLCASTQGTLRDEQYFGPGTRLTVT.